This T cell receptor (beta chain) was found in a study of patients and donors after allogeneic stem cell transplantation. TCRdb recomputed calls from the RT-PCR reads with MiXCR, one row per CDR3 protein. The repertoire holds over 65,000 distinct CDR3 sequences, roughly 29% seen once, with more than 25% in the top ten. The ends lost 2 bases at V and 4 bases at J; junction bases unmatched: 15. Per the germline V gene, CDR1 is LGHNT and CDR2 is FRNRAP. The CDR3 runs to 18 residues. This receptor was obtained from a human donor who was either an allogeneic HSCT recipient or a stem cell or donor lymphocyte infusion donor (not recorded which). It is not recorded whose cells these are; they may come from a transplant donor. The sequenced sample was blood, either unsorted or a sorted T cell fraction (not recorded which). The chain carries TRBV12-5 and TRBJ1-1, with 8 bases fitting TRBD1. The CDR3 region is CASGLPGTGVKSGTEAFF. In DNA, the CDR3 is TGTGCTAGTGGTTTGCCCGGGACAGGAGTTAAGAGCGGCACTGAAGCTTTCTTT.